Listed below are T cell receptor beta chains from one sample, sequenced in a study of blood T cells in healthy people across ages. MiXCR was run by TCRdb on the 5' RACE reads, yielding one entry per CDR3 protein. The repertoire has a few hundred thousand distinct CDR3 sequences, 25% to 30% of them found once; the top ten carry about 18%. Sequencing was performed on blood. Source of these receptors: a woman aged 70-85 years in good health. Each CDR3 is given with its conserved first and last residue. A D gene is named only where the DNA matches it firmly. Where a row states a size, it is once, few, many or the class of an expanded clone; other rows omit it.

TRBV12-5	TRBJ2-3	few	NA	CASGTVDTQYF	TGTGCTAGTGGTACCGTGGATACGCAGTATTTT
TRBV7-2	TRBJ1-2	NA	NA	CASSLGSEGLNYGYTF	TGTGCCAGCAGCTTAGGGTCGGAGGGACTAAACTATGGCTACACCTTC
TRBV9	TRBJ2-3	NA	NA	CASSLQGQADTQYF	TGTGCCAGCAGCCTCCAAGGTCAGGCAGATACGCAGTATTTT
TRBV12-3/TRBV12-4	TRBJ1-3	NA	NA	CASRPGNSGDTIYF	TGTGCCAGCAGACCGGGGAACTCTGGAGACACCATATATTTT
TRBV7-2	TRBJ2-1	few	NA	CASSLMGGLEYNEQFF	TGTGCCAGCAGCTTAATGGGGGGCTTGGAGTACAATGAGCAGTTCTTC
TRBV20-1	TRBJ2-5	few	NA	CSAQDFSQETQYF	TGCAGTGCCCAGGACTTTTCCCAAGAGACCCAGTACTTC
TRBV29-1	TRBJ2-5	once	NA	CSFQGSGSVEETQYF	TGCAGCTTTCAGGGAAGCGGCTCTGTGGAGGAGACCCAGTACTTC
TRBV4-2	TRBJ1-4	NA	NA	CASSQDPGAAKLFF	TGTGCCAGCAGCCAAGACCCGGGGGCGGCAAAACTGTTTTTT
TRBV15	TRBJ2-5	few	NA	CATSRDYRPGQETQYF	TGTGCCACCAGCAGAGATTATAGACCAGGGCAAGAGACCCAGTACTTC
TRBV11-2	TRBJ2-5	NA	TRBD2	CASSLLPQLADQETQYF	TGTGCCAGCAGCTTACTTCCACAGCTAGCGGACCAAGAGACCCAGTACTTC
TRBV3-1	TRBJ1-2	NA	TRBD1	CASRNWDRGRVFGPGYTF	TGTGCCAGCAGGAACTGGGACAGGGGAAGAGTTTTTGGGCCTGGCTACACCTTC
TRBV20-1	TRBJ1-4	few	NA	CSGVGTNEKLFF	TGCAGTGGAGTAGGAACTAATGAAAAACTGTTTTTT
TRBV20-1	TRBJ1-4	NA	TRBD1	CSARDRQGVEKLFF	TGCAGTGCTAGAGACCGACAGGGGGTTGAAAAACTGTTTTTT
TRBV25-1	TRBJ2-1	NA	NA	CASSELSRGGIEQFF	TGTGCCAGCAGTGAATTATCGAGGGGGGGTATTGAGCAGTTCTTC
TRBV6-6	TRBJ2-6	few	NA	CASFHISGANVLTF	TGTGCCAGCTTCCATATTTCTGGGGCCAACGTCCTGACTTTC
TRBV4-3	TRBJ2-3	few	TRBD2	CASSQDGRSSTDTQYF	TGCGCCAGCAGCCAAGACGGGAGGTCTAGCACAGATACGCAGTATTTT
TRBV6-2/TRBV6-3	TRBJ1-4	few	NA	CASAVDLSREKLFF	TGTGCCAGCGCTGTTGACTTGTCGCGTGAAAAACTGTTTTTT
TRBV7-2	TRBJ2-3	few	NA	CASSLGAPPDTQYF	TGTGCCAGCAGCTTAGGGGCCCCCCCAGATACGCAGTATTTT
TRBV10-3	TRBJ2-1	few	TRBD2	CATSESRTSGADNEQFF	TGTGCCACCAGTGAGTCCCGGACTAGCGGGGCCGACAATGAGCAGTTCTTC
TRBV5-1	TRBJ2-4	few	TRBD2	CASSSHGTSFDIQYF	TGCGCCAGCAGCTCACACGGGACTAGTTTCGACATTCAGTACTTC
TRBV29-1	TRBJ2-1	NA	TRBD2	CSVASLAGGYNEQFF	TGCAGCGTCGCATCTCTAGCGGGGGGCTACAATGAGCAGTTCTTC
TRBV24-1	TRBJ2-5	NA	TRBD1	CATRAGTGLQETQYF	TGTGCCACCAGGGCCGGGACAGGGCTTCAAGAGACCCAGTACTTC
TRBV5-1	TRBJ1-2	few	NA	CASTALVLGYGYTF	TGCGCCAGCACTGCTCTCGTCTTAGGCTATGGCTACACCTTC
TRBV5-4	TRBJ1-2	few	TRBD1	CASSPGGTGVIYGYTF	TGTGCCAGCAGCCCGGGAGGGACAGGGGTGATCTATGGCTACACCTTC
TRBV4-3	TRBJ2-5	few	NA	CASSQGGGLQETQYF	TGCGCCAGCAGCCAAGGAGGGGGTCTGCAAGAGACCCAGTACTTC
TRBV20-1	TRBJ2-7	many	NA	CSAGRRPQAYEQYF	TGCAGTGCTGGACGAAGGCCACAAGCCTACGAGCAGTACTTC
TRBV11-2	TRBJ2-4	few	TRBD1	CASGSNRGTVIQYF	TGTGCCAGCGGGTCAAACAGGGGGACGGTCATTCAGTACTTC
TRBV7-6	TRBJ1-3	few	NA	CASSPTVGSKAGNTIYF	TGTGCCAGCAGCCCAACGGTAGGATCCAAAGCTGGAAACACCATATATTTT
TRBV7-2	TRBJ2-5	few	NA	CASNKNTGAQYF	TGTGCCAGCAACAAAAATACCGGGGCGCAGTACTTC
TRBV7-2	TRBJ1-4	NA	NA	CASSLRLTNEKLFF	TGTGCCAGCAGCCTCAGGTTGACTAATGAAAAACTGTTTTTT
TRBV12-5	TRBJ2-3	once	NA	CARGRETTDTQYF	TGTGCTAGAGGTAGAGAAACCACAGATACGCAGTATTTT
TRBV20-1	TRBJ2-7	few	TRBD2	CSARTGTSDYEQYF	TGCAGTGCTAGGACCGGGACTAGCGACTACGAGCAGTACTTC
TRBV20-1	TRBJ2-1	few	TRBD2	CSASQGSGGTNEQFF	TGCAGTGCTAGCCAGGGTAGCGGGGGCACCAATGAGCAGTTCTTC
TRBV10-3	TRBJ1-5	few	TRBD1	CAISGTGGGQPQHF	TGTGCCATCAGTGGGACAGGGGGCGGTCAGCCCCAGCATTTT
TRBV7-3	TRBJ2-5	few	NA	CASGLQGRETQYF	TGTGCCAGCGGATTACAGGGAAGGGAGACCCAGTACTTC
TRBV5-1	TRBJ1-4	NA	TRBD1	CASSPLTGTGANEKLFF	TGCGCCAGCAGCCCGCTGACAGGGACCGGAGCTAATGAAAAACTGTTTTTT
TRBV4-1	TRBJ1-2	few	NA	CASSQGYYAATYGYTF	TGCGCCAGCAGCCAAGGCTACTACGCGGCCACCTATGGCTACACCTTC
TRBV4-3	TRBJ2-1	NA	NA	CASSQDKGWARGNEQFF	TGCGCCAGCAGCCAAGACAAGGGATGGGCTAGAGGCAATGAGCAGTTCTTC